This TCR beta chain was sequenced for a study of STAT5B mutations in CD4+ large granular lymphocyte leukemia (dated by TCRdb to 2022 to 2024). Describing the broader study: Where cryopreserved patient cells were available, CD8+ cells were depleted first, followed by selection with anti-CD4 microbeads. TCRbeta repertoires of CD4+ T-cell large granular lymphocyte leukemia patients were compared with those of healthy blood donors. Flow cytometry performed on FACSCanto II or FACSVerse showed that the purified fractions had more than 95% purity among lymphocytes.

The paper as a whole reports these results and caveats: Compared with healthy CD4+ repertoires, CD4-sorted patient repertoires appeared more clonal, and this difference remained even after the putative leukemic clones were removed. Enrichment of TRBV06-family usage was observed among the top patient clones (8/27) relative to healthy controls (2/35). The data were not HLA-matched, and the relatively small sample size could explain the higher clonality seen in CD4+ compared with CD8+ T-LGLL. Main leukemic clonotypes were private to each patient, although about 25% appeared at low frequency in other patients' non-leukemic repertoires. Patient cell sources were heterogeneous, and only six or seven CD4-sorted patient samples entered the clonality comparison with healthy controls.

Patients with CD4+ T-LGLL were recruited at hematology units in Padova (Italy), Helsinki (Finland) and Shinshu (Japan). Depending on sample availability, patient samples were obtained as bead-purified CD4+, CD4+CD8+, CD57+ or CD56+ fractions, or as unselected PBMC. Somatic STAT5B mutation profiles obtained by deep amplicon sequencing of the same DNA used for patient TCRbeta data were integrated with the patient TCRbeta data. All TCR-sequenced material derived from peripheral blood: patient blood samples and healthy donor buffy coats. Ficoll-Hypaque gradient centrifugation was used to isolate peripheral blood mononuclear cells. The Gentra Puregene Cell and Tissue kit was used for genomic DNA extraction, and quantification was performed on a Qubit 2.0 fluorometer. As concerns this clone: Its cognate antigen has yet to be identified. Base qualities are missing; no much larger clone stands one base away.

The CDR3 runs 16 residues from the cysteine to the phenylalanine. Only CDR3 DNA is held: 48 bases, read in frame from base 1. Trimming accounts for 2 bases at V and 3 bases at J, while the number of junction bases matched to no gene is 7. Looking up the germline V gene yields CDR1 SGHDT and CDR2 YYEEEE. TCRbeta rearrangements were sequenced from genomic DNA using the immunoSEQ assay at survey resolution. In the paper's pipeline: Clonotypes making up more than 5% of the repertoire were considered putative leukemic clones, giving around 55 such clones in 25 to 35 patients. In the TCR sequencing data, the lowest productive clonotype frequency that could be detected was 2.59 x 10-5. Only productive TCRbeta rearrangements, defined as complete and in-frame sequences, were included in the analyses. The clonality of each sample was calculated as Simpson clonality in the immunoSEQ Analyzer version 3.0. Clones were grouped by frequency into very rare, small, medium, large (1-20%) or hyperexpanded (>20%) categories. Generation probabilities were estimated with OLGA 1.2.3, V-gene circos plots were generated with VDJtools, specificities were searched for in VDJdb, and CDR3 motifs were identified with GLIPH. TCRdb provides this immuneACCESS table in a form limited to in-frame rearrangements. Some clones are lacking; in checked studies, under half of them reflect an unresolved V gene, and why the rest are absent is not known. V and J calls and clone size are copied from that table; D and trimming were computed from the DNA. The sample records fewer than 7,500 clones, under 85% of which are singletons. The ten most abundant clones make up 55% to 65% of the sample.

Input material: PBMCs. The chain joins TRBV5-6 to TRBJ2-2, with 7 middle bases fitting TRBD1. The clonotype originates from a man older than 75 with CD4+ T-cell large granular lymphocyte leukemia. The CDR3 corresponds to CASSFSWQGDTGELFF. The DNA sequence is given as TGTGCCAGCAGCTTCTCCTGGCAGGGGGACACCGGGGAGCTGTTTTTT.